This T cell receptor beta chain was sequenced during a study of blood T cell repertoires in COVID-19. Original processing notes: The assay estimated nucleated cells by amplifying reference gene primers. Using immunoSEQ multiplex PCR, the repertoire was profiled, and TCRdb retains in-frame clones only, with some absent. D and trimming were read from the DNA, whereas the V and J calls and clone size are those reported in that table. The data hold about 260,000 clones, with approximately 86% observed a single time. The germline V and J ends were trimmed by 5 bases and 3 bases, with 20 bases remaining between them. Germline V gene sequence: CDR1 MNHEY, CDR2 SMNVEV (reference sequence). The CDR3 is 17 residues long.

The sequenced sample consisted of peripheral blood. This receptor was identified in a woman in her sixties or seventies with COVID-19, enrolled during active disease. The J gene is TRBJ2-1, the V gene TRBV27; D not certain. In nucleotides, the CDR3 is TGTGCCAGCAGTAACGCAATGTCAGGAATCCGCTACAATGAGCAGTTCTTC. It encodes CASSNAMSGIRYNEQFF.